This is a list of T cell receptor beta chains from one sample in a study of blood T cell repertoires in COVID-19. Using immunoSEQ multiplex PCR, the repertoire was profiled, and TCRdb retains in-frame clones only, with some absent. The sample has about 250,000 clones; about 90% are singletons. Sequencing input: peripheral blood. The source of these receptors is a man between 18 and 35 years old with active or convalescent COVID-19. Both conserved end residues are part of each CDR3. Each record gives: CDR3 length, V gene, CDR3 protein.

>13|TRBV30
CAWVGGLSYGYTF
>14|TRBV18
CASSPIGQAYEQYF
>14|TRBV19
CASSISWSTYEQYF
>12|TRBV27
CASSFLGDEQYF
>14|TRBV19
CASSISLTLNEQFF
>14|TRBV6-1
CASSEVQGFWPQHF
>13|TRBV5-6
CASSLGLRGGYTF
>13|TRBV6-2/TRBV6-3
CASSSQWAYGYTF
>15|TRBV4-3
CASSPWTGANEKLFF
>17|TRBV28
CASSFRRGGADYYGYTF
>17|TRBV19
CASSPGWGSFSGNTIYF
>18|TRBV7-2
CASSLLGTQLLAKNIQYF
>16|TRBV3-1/TRBV3-2
CASSQEKDRGTGELFF
>17|TRBV24-1
CATSDRPGLGLGNEQFF
>14|TRBV7-9
CASSRGSAGYGYTF
>17|TRBV23-1
CASSPIFQGSEENIQYF
>14|TRBV6-5
CASNQATSTGELFF
>15|TRBV7-6
CASSGIAGAGGEQYF
>14|TRBV27
CASRKGHPTYEQYF
>16|TRBV3-1/TRBV3-2
CASSQPLAGARQTQYF
>14|TRBV7-9
CASSLGLERHEQYF
>15|TRBV28
CASSPRLSFSYEQYF
>18|TRBV7-2
CASSLIGGAADMNTEAFF
>16|TRBV27
CASRLGGLANTGELFF
>12|TRBV6-5
CATLRVGETQYF
>12|TRBV5-1
CASSLDRAKLFF
>14|TRBV19
CASSTGEGRDEQFF
>15|TRBV9
CASSVVRGGAGEQFF
>19|TRBV5-1
CASSLAPQGTGGRNTEAFF
>15|TRBV11-2
CASSSPPKASGRVSF
>18|TRBV7-3
CASSLYARGSGAQETQYF
>16|TRBV13
CASSRPSGSSYNEQFF
>14|TRBV5-1
CASSLTRGGLEQFF
>16|TRBV27
CASSPVPGTLHQPQHF
>15|TRBV7-7
CASSPRRGSTETQYF
>14|TRBV7-6
CASSLLTGNQPQHF
>15|TRBV6-4
CASSESSGSSYEQYF
>14|TRBV11-2
CASSLEIMNTEAFF
>16|TRBV27
CASSSGLAEDYNEQFF
>17|TRBV15
CATSRPLGGARNTEAFF
>15|TRBV5-4
CASSQGWAGGAGYTF
>14|TRBV9
CASSVGQRSDEQFF
>15|TRBV7-2
CASSHTVTGSTEAFF
>14|TRBV6-5
CASSYRGTNEKLFF
>16|TRBV27
CASSLSSGYGGNTIYF
>13|TRBV29-1
CSVGGGWGQPQHF
>14|TRBV2
CASRAREGTYEQYF
>13|TRBV7-9
CASSLGSPYEQYF
>14|TRBV25-1
CASSEWGGNTEAFF
>18|TRBV28
CASSSAGLAGGFYNEQFF